This is a list of T cell receptor beta chains from one sample in a study of shared clonotypes between healthy human individuals. Assay used: immunoSEQ multiplex PCR; TCRdb lists only in-frame clones, some missing. The sample has around 2.5 million clones, 93% seen once. Sequencing was done on a sample of naive CD4+ T cells from PBMCs. The source of these receptors is a man between 18 and 35 years old in good health. Some clones in this sample may be carry-over from other donors' samples. Both conserved end residues are part of each CDR3. Fields, in order: clone size, D gene, J gene, V gene, CDR3 protein, CDR3 DNA. A D gene is named only where the DNA matches it firmly. The size field is filled for only some rows; it gives once, few, many or a size class.

clone_size: .
d_call: .
j_call: TRBJ1-1
v_call: TRBV7-9
cdr3_aa: CASSLVPATEAFF
cdr3_nt: TGTGCCAGCAGCTTAGTTCCCGCTACTGAAGCTTTCTTT

clone_size: .
d_call: TRBD2
j_call: TRBJ2-1
v_call: TRBV6-5
cdr3_aa: CASSSLAGGPGNEQFF
cdr3_nt: TGTGCCAGCAGTTCCTTAGCGGGAGGGCCGGGGAATGAGCAGTTCTTC

clone_size: .
d_call: .
j_call: TRBJ1-5
v_call: TRBV28
cdr3_aa: CASSLKGQPQHF
cdr3_nt: TGTGCCAGCAGTTTAAAGGGTCAGCCCCAGCATTTT

clone_size: .
d_call: .
j_call: TRBJ2-1
v_call: TRBV29-1
cdr3_aa: CSGRPGPNEQFF
cdr3_nt: TGCAGCGGCCGTCCGGGCCCCAATGAGCAGTTCTTC

clone_size: .
d_call: .
j_call: TRBJ2-7
v_call: TRBV7-9
cdr3_aa: CASSFSGTYEQYF
cdr3_nt: TGTGCCAGCAGCTTCAGCGGAACCTACGAGCAGTACTTC

clone_size: .
d_call: .
j_call: TRBJ2-5
v_call: TRBV7-9
cdr3_aa: CASSPTRRQETQYF
cdr3_nt: TGTGCCAGCAGTCCGACTAGACGCCAAGAGACCCAGTACTTC

clone_size: .
d_call: .
j_call: TRBJ2-5
v_call: TRBV27
cdr3_aa: CASSLSMILQETQYF
cdr3_nt: TGTGCCAGCAGTTTATCGATGATCCTCCAAGAGACCCAGTACTTC

clone_size: .
d_call: .
j_call: TRBJ2-5
v_call: TRBV5-1
cdr3_aa: CASSLSAGPQETQYF
cdr3_nt: TGCGCCAGCAGCTTGTCTGCAGGACCGCAAGAGACCCAGTACTTC

clone_size: .
d_call: .
j_call: TRBJ1-3
v_call: TRBV28
cdr3_aa: CASSPGAGNTIYF
cdr3_nt: TGTGCCAGCAGCCCCGGGGCCGGAAACACCATATATTTT

clone_size: .
d_call: TRBD2
j_call: TRBJ2-3
v_call: TRBV30
cdr3_aa: CAWSVSRTSGTPQLRSTDTQYF
cdr3_nt: TGTGCCTGGAGTGTTAGTAGAACTAGCGGGACCCCCCAATTACGTAGCACAGATACGCAGTATTTT

clone_size: once
d_call: TRBD1
j_call: TRBJ1-1
v_call: TRBV5-1
cdr3_aa: CASSTTGVNTEAFF
cdr3_nt: TGCGCCAGCAGCACTACAGGGGTGAACACTGAAGCTTTCTTT

clone_size: .
d_call: TRBD2
j_call: TRBJ2-7
v_call: TRBV6-1
cdr3_aa: CATDGLERAYEQYF
cdr3_nt: TGTGCCACCGACGGACTAGAGCGAGCCTACGAGCAGTACTTC

clone_size: .
d_call: .
j_call: TRBJ1-2
v_call: TRBV28
cdr3_aa: CASSSPPGPYGYTF
cdr3_nt: TGTGCCAGCAGCTCCCCCCCAGGCCCCTATGGCTACACCTTC

clone_size: once
d_call: .
j_call: TRBJ1-2
v_call: TRBV6-5
cdr3_aa: CASSYQESYGYTF
cdr3_nt: TGTGCCAGCAGTTACCAGGAAAGCTATGGCTACACCTTC

clone_size: .
d_call: .
j_call: TRBJ2-2
v_call: TRBV5-4
cdr3_aa: CASSFQAGVSGELFF
cdr3_nt: TGTGCCAGCAGCTTTCAGGCAGGGGTCAGCGGGGAGCTGTTTTTT

clone_size: .
d_call: .
j_call: TRBJ1-5
v_call: TRBV5-5
cdr3_aa: CASTLRANNQPQHF
cdr3_nt: TGTGCCAGCACCTTGAGGGCCAACAATCAGCCCCAGCATTTT

clone_size: .
d_call: .
j_call: TRBJ1-5
v_call: TRBV7-2
cdr3_aa: CASSFEVGVDQPQHF
cdr3_nt: TGTGCCAGCAGCTTTGAGGTAGGGGTGGATCAGCCCCAGCATTTT

clone_size: .
d_call: TRBD1
j_call: TRBJ2-5
v_call: TRBV7-3
cdr3_aa: CASSWDRAETQYF
cdr3_nt: TGTGCCAGCAGCTGGGACAGGGCAGAGACCCAGTACTTC

clone_size: .
d_call: .
j_call: TRBJ2-5
v_call: TRBV30
cdr3_aa: CAWGQETQYF
cdr3_nt: TGTGCCTGGGGGCAGGAGACCCAGTACTTC

clone_size: .
d_call: TRBD1
j_call: TRBJ2-5
v_call: TRBV11-3
cdr3_aa: CASSSDRAMAQYF
cdr3_nt: TGTGCCAGCAGCTCGGACAGGGCAATGGCCCAGTACTTC

clone_size: .
d_call: .
j_call: TRBJ1-6
v_call: TRBV7-9
cdr3_aa: CASSLAGGRSPLHF
cdr3_nt: TGTGCCAGCAGCTTGGCGGGGGGACGTTCACCCCTCCACTTT

clone_size: .
d_call: TRBD1
j_call: TRBJ1-2
v_call: TRBV7-3
cdr3_aa: CASSLDRGLGYTF
cdr3_nt: TGTGCCAGCAGCTTGGACAGGGGGCTTGGCTACACCTTC

clone_size: .
d_call: .
j_call: TRBJ2-5
v_call: TRBV10-3
cdr3_aa: CAISEHISGAQETQYF
cdr3_nt: TGTGCCATCAGTGAGCATATTAGCGGAGCGCAAGAGACCCAGTACTTC

clone_size: .
d_call: TRBD2
j_call: TRBJ2-3
v_call: TRBV7-2
cdr3_aa: CASSLLVTSGRSDTQYF
cdr3_nt: TGTGCCAGCAGCTTATTAGTGACTAGCGGGAGATCGGATACGCAGTATTTT

clone_size: .
d_call: TRBD2
j_call: TRBJ2-1
v_call: TRBV18
cdr3_aa: CASSIGLAGGLTEQFF
cdr3_nt: TGTGCCAGCTCAATCGGACTAGCGGGAGGTTTGACTGAGCAGTTCTTC

clone_size: .
d_call: .
j_call: TRBJ1-1
v_call: TRBV28
cdr3_aa: CAIDIGLPNTEAFF
cdr3_nt: TGTGCCATTGATATTGGGCTTCCGAACACTGAAGCTTTCTTT

clone_size: few
d_call: .
j_call: TRBJ1-5
v_call: TRBV10-3
cdr3_aa: CAISESGQPQHF
cdr3_nt: TGTGCCATCAGTGAGTCGGGTCAGCCCCAGCATTTT

clone_size: .
d_call: TRBD1
j_call: TRBJ1-5
v_call: TRBV5-5
cdr3_aa: CASSLAGGTPQHF
cdr3_nt: TGTGCCAGCAGCTTGGCAGGGGGCACGCCCCAGCATTTT

clone_size: .
d_call: TRBD1
j_call: TRBJ2-1
v_call: TRBV18
cdr3_aa: CASSPGQGAGNEQFF
cdr3_nt: TGTGCCAGCTCACCAGGACAGGGGGCGGGCAATGAGCAGTTCTTC

clone_size: .
d_call: .
j_call: TRBJ2-1
v_call: TRBV7-3
cdr3_aa: CASRVRSGVDEQFF
cdr3_nt: TGTGCCAGCAGGGTGAGGTCGGGCGTGGATGAGCAGTTCTTC

clone_size: .
d_call: TRBD1
j_call: TRBJ2-7
v_call: TRBV6-6
cdr3_aa: CASSSGTALGEQYF
cdr3_nt: TGTGCCAGCAGTTCCGGGACAGCCCTGGGCGAGCAGTACTTC

clone_size: .
d_call: TRBD1
j_call: TRBJ2-3
v_call: TRBV4-3
cdr3_aa: CASSYSGQASTDTQYF
cdr3_nt: TGCGCCAGCAGCTACTCGGGACAGGCGAGCACAGATACGCAGTATTTT

clone_size: .
d_call: .
j_call: TRBJ2-3
v_call: TRBV5-8
cdr3_aa: CASSVGYPGADTQYF
cdr3_nt: TGTGCCAGCAGCGTGGGTTATCCGGGGGCAGATACGCAGTATTTT

clone_size: .
d_call: TRBD2
j_call: TRBJ2-1
v_call: TRBV7-2
cdr3_aa: CASSPRTRPSHNEQFF
cdr3_nt: TGTGCCAGCAGCCCTCGGACTAGGCCCTCCCACAATGAGCAGTTCTTC

clone_size: .
d_call: TRBD1
j_call: TRBJ2-7
v_call: TRBV19
cdr3_aa: CASSTGQGGSYEQYF
cdr3_nt: TGTGCCAGTAGCACCGGACAGGGGGGATCCTACGAGCAGTACTTC

clone_size: once
d_call: .
j_call: TRBJ2-3
v_call: TRBV27
cdr3_aa: CASSFRLYTDTQYF
cdr3_nt: TGTGCCAGCAGTTTCCGACTTTACACAGATACGCAGTATTTT

clone_size: .
d_call: TRBD2
j_call: TRBJ2-5
v_call: TRBV27
cdr3_aa: CASSLNRGLAGGPALETQYF
cdr3_nt: TGTGCCAGCAGTTTAAATCGGGGACTAGCGGGAGGGCCAGCGTTAGAGACCCAGTACTTC

clone_size: .
d_call: .
j_call: TRBJ2-5
v_call: TRBV25-1
cdr3_aa: CASPILVSQETQYF
cdr3_nt: TGTGCCAGCCCGATCCTAGTTTCCCAAGAGACCCAGTACTTC

clone_size: .
d_call: TRBD2
j_call: TRBJ2-2
v_call: TRBV9
cdr3_aa: CASSGSLRGRDGTGELFF
cdr3_nt: TGTGCCAGCAGCGGGTCACTGCGGGGGAGGGATGGCACCGGGGAGCTGTTTTTT

clone_size: .
d_call: TRBD1
j_call: TRBJ1-2
v_call: TRBV25-1
cdr3_aa: CASSDPLTGGKGYTF
cdr3_nt: TGTGCCAGCAGTGACCCCCTAACAGGGGGAAAAGGCTACACCTTC

clone_size: few
d_call: .
j_call: TRBJ1-2
v_call: TRBV6-1
cdr3_aa: CASSEAFRLYGYTF
cdr3_nt: TGTGCCAGCAGTGAAGCCTTCAGGCTGTATGGCTACACCTTC

clone_size: .
d_call: TRBD1
j_call: TRBJ1-1
v_call: TRBV28
cdr3_aa: CASSQPRAGGWTDTEAFF
cdr3_nt: TGTGCCAGCAGTCAACCCAGGGCAGGGGGGTGGACGGACACTGAAGCTTTCTTT

clone_size: .
d_call: TRBD1
j_call: TRBJ2-5
v_call: TRBV7-9
cdr3_aa: CASSIGRTGGKETQYF
cdr3_nt: TGTGCCAGCAGCATCGGGAGAACAGGGGGTAAAGAGACCCAGTACTTC

clone_size: .
d_call: .
j_call: TRBJ1-1
v_call: TRBV19
cdr3_aa: CASRSGGLSNTEAFF
cdr3_nt: TGTGCCAGTAGATCCGGAGGACTGTCGAACACTGAAGCTTTCTTT

clone_size: .
d_call: TRBD2
j_call: TRBJ2-1
v_call: TRBV15
cdr3_aa: CATSRDSGSGDEQFF
cdr3_nt: TGTGCCACCAGCAGAGATAGCGGGAGTGGGGATGAGCAGTTCTTC

clone_size: .
d_call: .
j_call: TRBJ2-7
v_call: TRBV7-2
cdr3_aa: CASSTSTHEQYF
cdr3_nt: TGTGCCAGCAGCACGTCGACGCACGAGCAGTACTTC

clone_size: .
d_call: .
j_call: TRBJ2-5
v_call: TRBV5-1
cdr3_aa: CASSSQGGETQYF
cdr3_nt: TGCGCCAGCAGCTCGCAGGGGGGAGAGACCCAGTACTTC

clone_size: .
d_call: TRBD1
j_call: TRBJ2-7
v_call: TRBV30
cdr3_aa: CAWKTTGGNEQYF
cdr3_nt: TGTGCCTGGAAGACGACAGGGGGGAACGAGCAGTACTTC

clone_size: .
d_call: TRBD2
j_call: TRBJ2-7
v_call: TRBV6-5
cdr3_aa: CASRAGGDYEQYF
cdr3_nt: TGTGCCAGCAGGGCGGGAGGGGACTACGAGCAGTACTTC

clone_size: .
d_call: .
j_call: TRBJ1-1
v_call: TRBV11-2
cdr3_aa: CASSLSLSTEAFF
cdr3_nt: TGTGCCAGCAGCTTAAGTTTGAGCACTGAAGCTTTCTTT

clone_size: .
d_call: .
j_call: TRBJ2-5
v_call: TRBV25-1
cdr3_aa: CASSSGRAQETQYF
cdr3_nt: TGTGCCAGCAGTTCCGGAAGGGCCCAAGAGACCCAGTACTTC

clone_size: .
d_call: .
j_call: TRBJ2-1
v_call: TRBV5-1
cdr3_aa: CASSLGLSSYNEQFF
cdr3_nt: TGCGCCAGCAGCTTGGGTTTGAGCTCCTACAATGAGCAGTTCTTC

clone_size: .
d_call: TRBD2
j_call: TRBJ2-1
v_call: TRBV9
cdr3_aa: CASSGGLARHNEQFF
cdr3_nt: TGTGCCAGCAGCGGGGGACTAGCGAGACACAATGAGCAGTTCTTC